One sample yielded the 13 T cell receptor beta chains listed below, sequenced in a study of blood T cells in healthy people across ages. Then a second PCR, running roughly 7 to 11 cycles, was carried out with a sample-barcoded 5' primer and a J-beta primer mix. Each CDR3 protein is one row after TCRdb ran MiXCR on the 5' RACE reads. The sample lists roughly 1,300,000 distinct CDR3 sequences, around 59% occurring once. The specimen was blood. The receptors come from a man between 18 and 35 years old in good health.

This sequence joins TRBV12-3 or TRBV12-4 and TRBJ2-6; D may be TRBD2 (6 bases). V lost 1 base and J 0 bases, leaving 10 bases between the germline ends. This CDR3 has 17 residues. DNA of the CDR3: TGTGCCAGCAGTTTAGGGTTAGCGGTCTCTGGGGCCAACGTCCTGACTTTC. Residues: CASSLGLAVSGANVLTF.

The CDR3 coding sequence is TGTGCCAGCCGTTTCAGCCCAACTGAAGCTTTCTTT. Translating it yields CASRFSPTEAFF. The V and J genes are TRBV6-2 or TRBV6-3 and TRBJ1-1, with D uncertain. The CDR3 runs 12 residues. Looked up from germline, CDR1 is MNHEY and CDR2 is SVGEGT. Trimming removed 8 bases from V and 5 bases from J, with 12 bases in between.

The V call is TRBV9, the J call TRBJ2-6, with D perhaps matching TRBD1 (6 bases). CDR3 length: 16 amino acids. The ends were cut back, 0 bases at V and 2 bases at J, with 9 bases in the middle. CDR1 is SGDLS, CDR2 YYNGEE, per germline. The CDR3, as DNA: TGTGCCAGCAGCGTAGACCAGGGGCCTGGGGCCAACGTCCTGACTTTC. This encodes CASSVDQGPGANVLTF.

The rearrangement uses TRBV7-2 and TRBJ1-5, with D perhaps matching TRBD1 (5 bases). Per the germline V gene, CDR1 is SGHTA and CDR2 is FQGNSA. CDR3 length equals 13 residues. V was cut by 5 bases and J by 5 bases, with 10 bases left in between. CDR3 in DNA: TGTGCCAGCAGCCGGGACCGCCATCAGCCCCAGCATTTT. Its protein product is CASSRDRHQPQHF.

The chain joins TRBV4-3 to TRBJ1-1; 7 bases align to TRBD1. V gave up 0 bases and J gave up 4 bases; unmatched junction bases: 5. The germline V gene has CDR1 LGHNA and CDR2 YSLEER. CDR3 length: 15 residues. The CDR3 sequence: CASSQDQAGGTEAFF. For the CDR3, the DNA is TGCGCCAGCAGCCAAGATCAGGCAGGGGGCACTGAAGCTTTCTTT.

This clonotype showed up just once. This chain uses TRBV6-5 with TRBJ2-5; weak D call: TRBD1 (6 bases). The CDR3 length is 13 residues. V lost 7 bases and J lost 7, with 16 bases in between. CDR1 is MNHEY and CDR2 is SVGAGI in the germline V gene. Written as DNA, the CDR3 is TGTGCCAGCACCAAAGACAGGAGCGGGACCCAGTACTTC. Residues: CASTKDRSGTQYF.

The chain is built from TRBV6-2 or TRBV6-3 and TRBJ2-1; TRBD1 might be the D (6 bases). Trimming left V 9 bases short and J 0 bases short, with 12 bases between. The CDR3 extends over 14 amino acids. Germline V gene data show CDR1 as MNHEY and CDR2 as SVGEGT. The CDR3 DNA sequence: TGTGCCAGTGGGACGGACAGCTCCTACAATGAGCAGTTCTTC. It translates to CASGTDSSYNEQFF.

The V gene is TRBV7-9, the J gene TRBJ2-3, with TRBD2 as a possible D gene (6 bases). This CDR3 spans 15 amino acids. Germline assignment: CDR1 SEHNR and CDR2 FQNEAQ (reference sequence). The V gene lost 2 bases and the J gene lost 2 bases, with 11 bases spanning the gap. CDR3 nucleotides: TGTGCCAGCAGCTTACTGCGGGATGCCACAGATACGCAGTATTTT. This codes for CASSLLRDATDTQYF.

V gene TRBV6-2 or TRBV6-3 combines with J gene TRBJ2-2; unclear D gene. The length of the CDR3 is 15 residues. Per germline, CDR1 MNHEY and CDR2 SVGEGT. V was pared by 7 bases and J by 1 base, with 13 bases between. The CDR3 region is CASNPEILNTGELFF. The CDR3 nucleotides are TGTGCCAGCAACCCAGAGATATTGAACACCGGGGAGCTGTTTTTT.

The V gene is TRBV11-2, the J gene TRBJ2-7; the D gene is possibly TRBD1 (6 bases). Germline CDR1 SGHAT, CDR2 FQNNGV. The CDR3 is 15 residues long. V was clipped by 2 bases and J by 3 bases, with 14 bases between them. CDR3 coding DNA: TGTGCCAGCAGCTTAAGCGCAGGGGAAGGCTACGAGCAGTACTTC. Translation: CASSLSAGEGYEQYF.

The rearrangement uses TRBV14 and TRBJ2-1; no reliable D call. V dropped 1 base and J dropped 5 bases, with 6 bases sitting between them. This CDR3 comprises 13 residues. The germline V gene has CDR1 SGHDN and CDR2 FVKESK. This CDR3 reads CASSQVDHNEQFF. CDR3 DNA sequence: TGTGCCAGCAGCCAAGTTGACCACAATGAGCAGTTCTTC.

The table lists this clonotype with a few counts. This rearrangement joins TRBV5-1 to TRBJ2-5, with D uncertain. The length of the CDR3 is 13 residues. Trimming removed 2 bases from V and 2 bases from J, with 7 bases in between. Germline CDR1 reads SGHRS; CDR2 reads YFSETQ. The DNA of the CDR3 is TGCGCCAGCAGCTTCGACAAGCAAGAGACCCAGTACTTC. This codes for CASSFDKQETQYF.

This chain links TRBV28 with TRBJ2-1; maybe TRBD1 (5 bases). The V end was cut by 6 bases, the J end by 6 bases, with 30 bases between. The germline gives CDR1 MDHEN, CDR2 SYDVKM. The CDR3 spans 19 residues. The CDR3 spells CASSPRKGRVGYAFNEQFF. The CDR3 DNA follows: TGTGCCAGCAGCCCTAGAAAAGGCAGGGTCGGATATGCTTTCAATGAGCAGTTCTTC.